Each of the 10 T cell receptor beta chains below was sequenced from the same sample in a study of blood T cell repertoires in COVID-19. TCRdb's table, derived via immunoSEQ multiplex PCR, lists solely in-frame clones and lacks some. This repertoire shows 450,000 or so clones, 89% found once; its top ten account for roughly 0.84%. The specimen was peripheral blood. These receptor sequences come from a young man with COVID-19, enrolled during active disease.

V is TRBV25-1 and J is TRBJ2-3; 12 positions match TRBD2. CDR1 is MGHDK and CDR2 is SYGVNS in the germline V gene. The CDR3 has 16 residues. Losses at the gene ends were 5 bases for V and 6 bases for J; bases not matched to a gene: 9. The CDR3, as DNA: TGTGCCAGCAGTAGTCCTAGCGGGAGGGCCCCTGATACGCAGTATTTT. Translating gives CASSSPSGRAPDTQYF.

The V gene is TRBV25-1, the J gene TRBJ2-2; weak D call: TRBD1 (5 bases). The CDR3 is 13 amino acids. Between the trimmed V and J ends, which lost 2 bases and 4 bases, there was a span of 5 bases. In germline, CDR1 is MGHDK, CDR2 SYGVNS. The CDR3: CASSEQGTGELFF. The CDR3 DNA follows: TGTGCCAGCAGTGAACAGGGCACCGGGGAGCTGTTTTTT.

This chain uses TRBV19 with TRBJ2-1; 9 nucleotides agree with TRBD1. Germline V gives CDR1 LNHDA, CDR2 SQIVND (reference sequence). Losses at the gene ends were 2 bases for V and 9 bases for J; bases not matched to a gene: 5. The CDR3 runs to 14 residues. The CDR3 sequence is CASSINRGLGEQFF. CDR3 coding DNA: TGTGCCAGTAGTATAAACAGGGGGCTGGGTGAGCAGTTCTTC.

The V and J genes are TRBV5-1 and TRBJ2-7; 8 bases agree with TRBD2. In germline, CDR1 is SGHRS, CDR2 YFSETQ. The CDR3 loop spans 14 amino acids. The V gene end was trimmed by 5 bases and the J gene end by 5 bases; junction bases not matched to a gene: 9. Here the CDR3 reads CASSSAGGTDEQYF. The CDR3 bases are TGCGCCAGCAGTTCGGCGGGGGGCACGGACGAGCAGTACTTC.

This chain links TRBV14 with TRBJ2-3; 9 positions match TRBD1. J was trimmed by 2 bases and V by 6 bases; bases with no gene match: 9. The CDR3 has 16 residues. CDR1 and CDR2 from the germline V gene are SGHDN and FVKESK. The CDR3, as DNA: TGTGCCAGCAGTCCACAGGGGGCTATGATCACAGATACGCAGTATTTT. As protein: CASSPQGAMITDTQYF.

The CDR3 sequence is CASSQDPGASDLSTDTQYF. The CDR3 nucleotides are TGTGCCAGCAGCCAAGATCCGGGTGCGTCGGATCTTAGCACAGATACGCAGTATTTT. The rearrangement joins TRBV4-2 to TRBJ2-3, with D unresolved. The CDR3 covers 19 residues. CDR1 and CDR2 from the germline V gene are LGHNA and YNFKEQ. V gave up 0 bases and J gave up 0 bases, with 19 bases separating them.

This chain joins TRBV6-2 or TRBV6-3 and TRBJ2-7; D not certain. V was cut by 4 bases and J by 3 bases, with 10 bases left in between. The length of the CDR3 is 13 residues. Looked up from germline, CDR1 is MNHEY and CDR2 is SVGEGT. The CDR3 reads CASSFLRNYEQYF. The CDR3 nucleotides read TGTGCCAGCAGTTTTCTCAGGAACTACGAGCAGTACTTC.

The chain uses TRBV7-9 and TRBJ2-5; maybe TRBD1 (5 bases). Between the trimmed V and J ends, which lost 5 bases and 2 bases, there was a span of 12 bases. The V gene's germline CDR1 is SEHNR and CDR2 FQNEAQ (reference sequence). The CDR3 is 14 amino acids. CDR3 loop: CASSAPQGQETQYF. Here the CDR3 DNA reads TGTGCCAGCAGCGCACCTCAGGGTCAAGAGACCCAGTACTTC. Looking up the rest from reference TRBV7-9 and TRBJ2-5 gives the full variable domain: DTGVSQNPRHKITKRGQNVTFRCDPISEHNRLYWYRQTLGQGPEFLTYFQNEAQLEKSRLLSDRFSAERPKGSFSTLEIQRTEQGDSAMYLCASSAPQGQETQYFGPGTRLLVL.

CDR3 nucleotide sequence: TGTGCCAGCAGTGGGCAGGGGGCCTCTGGGGCCAACGTCCTGACTTTC. It specifies CASSGQGASGANVLTF. The chain combines TRBV2 with TRBJ2-6, with 8 nucleotides matching TRBD1. Trimming at V came to 4 bases and at J to 0 bases, leaving 2 bases not matched to a gene. CDR1 and CDR2 from the germline V gene are SNHLY and FYNNEI. This CDR3 comprises 16 residues.

The chain couples TRBV15 to TRBJ1-6, with 8 bases aligning to TRBD1. CDR1 and CDR2 from the germline V gene are LNHNV and YYDKDF (reference sequence). With V trimmed by 4 bases and J by 7 bases, 6 bases remained unmatched. The CDR3 sequence is 15 residues long. The CDR3 DNA sequence: TGTGCCACCAGCATCCAACAGGGGGGGAATTCACCCCTCCACTTT. Translation gives CATSIQQGGNSPLHF.